The clone carrying this T cell receptor (beta chain) was seen ten or more times. The sample comes from a study of CD8 T cells in ankylosing spondylitis. Germline trimming cut 7 bases from V and 6 bases from J; bases unmatched to any gene: 7. The CDR3 is 13 amino acids. TCRdb re-analysed the 5' RACE reads in MiXCR, keeping a single row per CDR3 protein. This table has roughly 280,000 distinct CDR3 sequences, about 20% appearing once. Sequencing input: blood, either unsorted or a sorted T cell fraction (not recorded which). The chain couples TRBV12-3 or TRBV12-4 to TRBJ1-2; TRBD1 matches at 8 bases. The TCR was taken from a male donor with ankylosing spondylitis or in good health (not recorded which). This chain's CDR3 is CASKDRDKHGYTF. The DNA for the CDR3 is TGTGCCAGCAAGGACAGGGATAAACATGGCTACACCTTC.